By share of the sample, the clone carrying this T cell receptor beta chain is medium-sized. The target antigen is unknown. Here immunoSEQ multiplex PCR was the method, and the copy in TCRdb shows in-frame clones only, minus some. The table includes roughly 7,800 clones, less than 80% detected once. This specimen comes from a study of somatic mutations in cytotoxic T cells in rheumatoid arthritis. Study-wide findings and caveats: CD8+ clonality rose with age in rheumatoid arthritis patients, unlike in healthy controls.

Healthy controls were blood donors with median age 56 years (range roughly 21-80) and approximately 58% female. Specimen: CD8+ T cells sorted from blood. The TCR sequence derives from a woman between 50 and 59 years old in good health.

The CDR3 region is CASSIRGQGRYEQYF. CDR3 DNA sequence: TGTGCCAGCAGCATTAGGGGACAGGGGCGCTACGAGCAGTACTTC. The chain employs TRBV5-4 and TRBJ2-7; 10 nucleotides align to TRBD1. Germline CDR1 SGHNT, CDR2 YYREEE (reference sequence). V trimming: 4 bases; J trimming: 3 bases; junction bases outside the gene matches: 7. The CDR3 loop spans 15 amino acids.